The 28 T cell receptor beta chains listed next were all sequenced from one sample in a study of blood T cell repertoires in COVID-19. The data were produced by immunoSEQ multiplex PCR, yet TCRdb's version contains in-frame clones alone and is incomplete. This table holds 210,000 or so clones, about 82% found once. Specimen: peripheral blood. The receptor set was obtained from a woman at least 80 years old with acute or convalescent COVID-19.

The V gene is TRBV29-1, the J gene TRBJ2-7; 7 bases are a match to TRBD1. The germline CDR1 and CDR2 sequences are SQVTM and ANQGSEA. The CDR3 is 14 residues long. With 4 bases clipped from V and 5 bases from J, the junction kept 11 bases outside the gene matches. The DNA for the CDR3 is TGCAGCGTTGGGGGGCGACAGGGTGTGGACGAGCAGTACTTC. It codes for CSVGGRQGVDEQYF.

This clone occurred many times. The chain combines TRBV11-3 with TRBJ1-5; D gene uncertain. V lost 0 bases and J lost 0, with 15 bases in between. The germline CDR1 and CDR2 sequences are SGHNT and YENEEA. This CDR3 is built from 18 residues. CDR3 amino acids: CASSLDWASPFSNQPQHF. DNA of the CDR3: TGTGCCAGCAGCTTAGATTGGGCGTCGCCCTTTAGCAATCAGCCCCAGCATTTT.

The V gene is TRBV4-1, the J gene TRBJ2-7; 10 nucleotides align to TRBD2. This CDR3 has 15 amino acids. With V trimmed by 4 bases and J by 0 bases, 3 bases remained unmatched. The germline gives CDR1 MGHRA, CDR2 YSYEKL. The CDR3 loop is CASSLGLAVSYEQYF. The CDR3 DNA reads TGCGCCAGCAGCCTCGGACTAGCGGTCTCCTACGAGCAGTACTTC.

The V and J genes are TRBV30 and TRBJ2-1; the match to TRBD2 covers 7 bases. The CDR3 contains 13 residues. V dropped 0 bases and J dropped 7; count of bases not matched to a gene: 3. The germline gives CDR1 GTSNPN, CDR2 SVGIG (reference sequence). The CDR3 here is CAWSVELANEQFF. The CDR3 region has the DNA TGTGCCTGGAGTGTCGAACTAGCGAATGAGCAGTTCTTC.

The V call is TRBV18, the J call TRBJ2-1, with 8 bases fitting TRBD2. The CDR3 extends over 16 amino acids. The ends lost 3 bases at V and 2 bases at J; junction bases unmatched: 6. The V gene's germline CDR1 is KGHSH and CDR2 LQKENI. The CDR3: CASSPPAGGTYNEQFF. For the CDR3, the DNA is TGTGCCAGCTCACCGCCCGCGGGGGGTACCTACAATGAGCAGTTCTTC.

In its sample, this clone was seen once. The V and J genes are TRBV4-3 and TRBJ1-2; tentative D call: TRBD1 (6 bases). V lost 1 base and J lost 4, with 13 bases in between. This CDR3 comprises 15 residues. Germline V gene lookup returns CDR1 LGHNA and CDR2 YSLEER. The CDR3 DNA follows: TGCGCCAGCAGCCAAGGTCCACAGGGATTCTATGGCTACACCTTC. This codes for CASSQGPQGFYGYTF.

V usage is TRBV10-3 and J usage is TRBJ1-1, with D possibly TRBD1 on 5 matching bases. CDR3 size: 14 residues. Germline V gene data show CDR1 as ENHRY and CDR2 as SYGVKD. The V end lost 6 bases, the J end lost 2 bases, and 13 bases lay between the germline ends. For the CDR3, the DNA is TGTGCCATCAGCCCATCGACAGCAAACACTGAAGCTTTCTTT. Amino acids: CAISPSTANTEAFF.

This clone was found a few times. V usage is TRBV27 and J usage is TRBJ1-2; 7 nucleotides align to TRBD1. Germline V lookup: CDR1 MNHEY, CDR2 SMNVEV (reference sequence). The trim removed 6 bases at V and 0 bases at J, leaving 4 bases unmatched. This CDR3 comprises 14 residues. CDR3: CASRDRASNYGYTF. In DNA, the CDR3 is TGTGCCAGCAGAGACAGGGCGTCTAACTATGGCTACACCTTC.

The chain employs TRBV5-1 and TRBJ2-1, with 13 bases aligning to TRBD2. V lost 4 bases, J lost 4 bases, and 8 bases stayed unmatched. This CDR3 has 17 amino acids. Germline CDR1 reads SGHRS; CDR2 reads YFSETQ. The CDR3 DNA reads TGCGCCAGCAGCCTACCCAAGACTAGCGGGAGGTACAATGAGCAGTTCTTC. As protein: CASSLPKTSGRYNEQFF.

The chain combines TRBV9 with TRBJ2-1; TRBD2 matches 7 bases. With 0 bases clipped from V and 4 bases from J, the junction kept 7 bases outside the gene matches. Germline V gene sequence: CDR1 SGDLS, CDR2 YYNGEE. The CDR3 contains 16 residues. The CDR3 spells CASSVDPGGAYNEQFF. CDR3 in DNA: TGTGCCAGCAGCGTAGATCCGGGAGGAGCATACAATGAGCAGTTCTTC.

This chain connects TRBV6-5 to TRBJ2-7; TRBD2 might be the D (6 bases). V lost 6 bases and J lost 1, with 16 bases in between. The length of the CDR3 is 15 residues. Per the germline V gene, CDR1 is MNHEY and CDR2 is SVGAGI. The CDR3 is CASRGGPSESYEQYF. CDR3 bases: TGTGCCAGCAGAGGAGGGCCTAGCGAGTCCTACGAGCAGTACTTC.

The chain links TRBV9 to TRBJ2-1; 7 nucleotides line up with TRBD1. The trim removed 0 bases at V and 4 bases at J, leaving 1 base unmatched. The CDR3 loop spans 14 amino acids. The germline gives CDR1 SGDLS, CDR2 YYNGEE. The DNA for the CDR3 is TGTGCCAGCAGCGTAGGGGGACAGTACAATGAGCAGTTCTTC. Residues: CASSVGGQYNEQFF.

The V gene is TRBV3-1 (or the pseudogene TRBV3-2), the J gene TRBJ2-6, with TRBD2 identical over 8 bases. CDR3 length: 18 amino acids. With V trimmed by 4 bases and J by 2 bases, 10 bases remained unmatched. The germline CDR1 and CDR2 sequences are LGHDT and YNNKEL (reference sequence). This CDR3 reads CASSPPGGAYTGANVLTF. The DNA for the CDR3 is TGTGCCAGCAGCCCCCCCGGGGGGGCCTATACTGGGGCCAACGTCCTGACTTTC.

The chain combines TRBV4-2 with TRBJ1-2; TRBD1 matches 9 bases. Germline CDR1 reads LGHNA; CDR2 reads YNFKEQ. V was clipped by 6 bases and J by 3 bases; unmatched bases: 8. The CDR3 covers 15 residues. The CDR3 bases are TGTGCCAGCAGACCCGACAGGGGGGCCGACTATGGCTACACCTTC. It codes for CASRPDRGADYGYTF.

V usage is TRBV2 and J usage is TRBJ2-3; 12 bases are shared with TRBD1. The CDR3 loop spans 16 amino acids. Germline CDR1 reads SNHLY; CDR2 reads FYNNEI. J lost 0 bases, V lost 6 bases, and 4 bases had no gene match. The CDR3, as DNA: TGTGCCAGCAGCCTGGGACAGGGGGCCAGCACAGATACGCAGTATTTT. It yields the protein CASSLGQGASTDTQYF.

The V and J genes are TRBV6-6 and TRBJ2-2, with TRBD2 matching over 8 bases. CDR3 size: 16 residues. The germline CDR1 and CDR2 sequences are MNHNY and SVGAGI (reference sequence). The V gene end was trimmed by 5 bases and the J gene end by 9 bases; junction bases not matched to a gene: 14. CDR3 DNA: TGTGCCAGCAGTGGGACCGGGACTAGTGGTTTGAGGGAGCTGTTTTTT. It codes for CASSGTGTSGLRELFF.

CDR3 in amino acids: CASSTGIEKDTQYF. The CDR3 DNA is TGTGCCAGCTCAACCGGGATAGAAAAAGATACGCAGTATTTT. This chain links TRBV18 with TRBJ2-3; TRBD2 might be the D (5 bases). The germline CDR1 and CDR2 sequences are KGHSH and LQKENI. The CDR3 is made up of 14 amino acids. Between the trimmed V and J ends, which lost 5 bases and 5 bases, there was a span of 14 bases.

The chain combines TRBV2 with TRBJ2-2, with D unresolved. Per the germline V gene, CDR1 is SNHLY and CDR2 is FYNNEI. Between the trimmed V and J ends, which lost 5 bases and 0 bases, there was a span of 4 bases. This CDR3 is 13 amino acids long. Here the CDR3 reads CASSSANTGELFF. As DNA, the CDR3 is TGTGCCAGCAGTTCAGCGAACACCGGGGAGCTGTTTTTT.

This chain connects TRBV27 to TRBJ1-5, with 9 nucleotides matching TRBD1. The germline V gene encodes CDR1 MNHEY and CDR2 SMNVEV (reference sequence). The CDR3 covers 18 residues. V was clipped by 6 bases and J by 2 bases; unmatched bases: 14. The CDR3 coding sequence is TGTGCCAGCAGCAATATCGGGACAGGGTTAGGCGGCAATCAGCCCCAGCATTTT. The encoded protein is CASSNIGTGLGGNQPQHF.

The chain joins TRBV2 to TRBJ2-3; D perhaps matches TRBD1 (5 bases). Germline assignment: CDR1 SNHLY and CDR2 FYNNEI. The CDR3 contains 17 residues. Trimming removed 4 bases at V and 0 bases at J, with 17 bases between. The CDR3 spells CASSATPTGSSTDTQYF. Written as DNA, the CDR3 is TGTGCCAGCAGTGCAACCCCAACAGGTTCTAGCACAGATACGCAGTATTTT.

In DNA, the CDR3 is TGCGCCAGCAGCCCGGCGACAGGGTGGGATACTGAAGCTTTCTTT. This codes for CASSPATGWDTEAFF. The V and J genes are TRBV5-1 and TRBJ1-1, with TRBD1 identical over 7 bases. This CDR3 comprises 15 residues. Germline V gives CDR1 SGHRS, CDR2 YFSETQ. The V segment lost 4 bases and the J segment 5 bases; nucleotides outside the gene matches: 11.

Points on this clone: Other nucleotide sequences in the sample specify the same CDR3. The chain couples TRBV27 to TRBJ1-5; tentative D call: TRBD1 (5 bases). Trimming shortened V by 6 bases and J by 7 bases, and 13 bases separated the two germline ends. Germline loops: CDR1 MNHEY, CDR2 SMNVEV (reference sequence). CDR3 size: 13 residues. CDR3 bases: TGTGCCAGCAGCCTCACGGGGGACCAGCCCCAGCATTTT. Its protein product is CASSLTGDQPQHF.

The V gene is TRBV7-2, the J gene TRBJ2-7; no reliable D call. The V end lost 0 bases, the J end lost 3 bases, and 12 bases lay between the germline ends. From germline, CDR1 is SGHTA and CDR2 FQGNSA. The CDR3 runs 15 residues. The CDR3 DNA reads TGTGCCAGCAGCTTAGCGCATAGGCGGATCTACGAGCAGTACTTC. Translating gives CASSLAHRRIYEQYF.

The chain has TRBV28 and TRBJ2-3; D unresolved. The CDR3 sequence is 13 residues long. Trimming stripped 6 bases from V and 0 bases from J, with 7 bases between. The germline CDR1 and CDR2 sequences are MDHEN and SYDVKM. In DNA, the CDR3 is TGTGCCAGCAGGGGCTATAGCACAGATACGCAGTATTTT. It yields the protein CASRGYSTDTQYF.

The rearrangement joins TRBV10-3 to TRBJ2-5, with unresolved D. The V end was cut by 1 base, the J end by 2 bases, with 5 bases between. CDR1 and CDR2 (germline): ENHRY, SYGVKD. The CDR3 is 13 residues long. DNA of the CDR3: TGTGCCATCAGTGAGTGGGCACAAGAGACCCAGTACTTC. Residues: CAISEWAQETQYF.

The chain has TRBV10-3 and TRBJ1-4; 9 positions agree with TRBD1. This CDR3 is built from 13 residues. Per the germline V gene, CDR1 is ENHRY and CDR2 is SYGVKD. The V segment lost 10 bases and the J segment 8 bases; nucleotides outside the gene matches: 8. CDR3 nucleotide sequence: TGTGCCACTCTGGGACAGGGTTACGAAAAACTGTTTTTT. Translating gives CATLGQGYEKLFF.

CDR3 in DNA: TGTGCCAGCAGCGCGACTAGCGGGAGCTCCTACGAGCAGTACTTC. This translates into CASSATSGSSYEQYF. The V call is TRBV11-2, the J call TRBJ2-7; 12 nucleotides match TRBD2. Germline CDR1 reads SGHAT; CDR2 reads FQNNGV. The CDR3 is made up of 15 amino acids. Trimming removed 5 bases from V and 0 bases from J; junction bases left unmatched: 2.

This sequence joins TRBV10-3 and TRBJ1-5; D gene uncertain. CDR3 length: 14 amino acids. Germline values: CDR1 ENHRY, CDR2 SYGVKD. V was trimmed by 4 bases and J by 4 bases, leaving 11 bases between them. The CDR3 reads CAISVGPENQPQHF. CDR3 nucleotide sequence: TGTGCCATCAGTGTTGGGCCAGAAAATCAGCCCCAGCATTTT.